This TCR beta chain was sequenced in a study of blood T cells in healthy people across ages. This clonotype was found a few times. Primers used in a second PCR of roughly 6 to 11 cycles were a sample-barcoded 5' primer and a J-beta primer mix. TCRdb fed the 5' RACE reads into MiXCR, producing one record per CDR3 protein. The sample comprises some 1.5 million distinct CDR3 sequences, 28% of which are singletons, and about 7.7% rests with the top ten. The CDR3 is 18 residues long. Per the germline V gene, CDR1 is ENHRY and CDR2 is SYGVKD. Losses at the gene ends were 4 bases for V and 10 bases for J; bases not matched to a gene: 15.

This clonotype was obtained from a woman in her thirties in good health. V and J are TRBV10-3 and TRBJ1-6; 11 nucleotides match TRBD1. The source material was blood. CDR3 loop: CAISVGGQGGSIWSPLHF. DNA of the CDR3: TGTGCCATCAGTGTTGGGGGACAGGGGGGATCGATTTGGTCACCCCTCCACTTT.